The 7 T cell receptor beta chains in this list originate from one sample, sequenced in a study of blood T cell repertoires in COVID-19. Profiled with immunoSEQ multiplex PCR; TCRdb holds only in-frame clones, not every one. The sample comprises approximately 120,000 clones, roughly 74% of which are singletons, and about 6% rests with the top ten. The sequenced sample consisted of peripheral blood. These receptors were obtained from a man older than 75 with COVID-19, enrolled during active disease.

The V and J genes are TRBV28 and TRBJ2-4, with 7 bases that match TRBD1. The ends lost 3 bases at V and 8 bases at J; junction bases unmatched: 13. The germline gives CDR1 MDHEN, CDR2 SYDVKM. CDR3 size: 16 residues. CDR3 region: CASSFNPRQGEDIQYF. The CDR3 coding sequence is TGTGCCAGCAGTTTTAATCCGAGACAGGGTGAGGACATTCAGTACTTC.

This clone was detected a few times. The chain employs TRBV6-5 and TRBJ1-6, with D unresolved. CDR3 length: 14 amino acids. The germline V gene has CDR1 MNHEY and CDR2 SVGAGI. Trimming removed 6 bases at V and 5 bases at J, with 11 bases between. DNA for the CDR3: TGTGCCAGCAGCCTAGACGGGGATAATTCACCCCTCCACTTT. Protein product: CASSLDGDNSPLHF.

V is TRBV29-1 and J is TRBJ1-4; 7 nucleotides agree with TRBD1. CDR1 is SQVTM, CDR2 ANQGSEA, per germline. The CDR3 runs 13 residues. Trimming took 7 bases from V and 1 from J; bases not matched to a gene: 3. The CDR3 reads CSGHRGTNEKLFF. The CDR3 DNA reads TGCAGCGGTCACAGGGGAACTAATGAAAAACTGTTTTTT.

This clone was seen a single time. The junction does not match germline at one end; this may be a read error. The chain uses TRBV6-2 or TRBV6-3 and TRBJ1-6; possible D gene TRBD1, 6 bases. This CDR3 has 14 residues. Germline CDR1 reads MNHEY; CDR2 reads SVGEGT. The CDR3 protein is CASSYWTVNSPLHF. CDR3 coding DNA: TGTGCCAGCAGCTACTGGACAGTAAATTCACCCCTCCACTTT.

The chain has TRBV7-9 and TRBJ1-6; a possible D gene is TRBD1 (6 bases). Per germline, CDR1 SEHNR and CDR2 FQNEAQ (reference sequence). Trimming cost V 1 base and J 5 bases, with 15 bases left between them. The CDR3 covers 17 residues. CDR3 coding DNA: TGTGCCAGCAGCTTAGAGCGTCGGGCAGGGGATAATTCACCCCTCCACTTT. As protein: CASSLERRAGDNSPLHF.

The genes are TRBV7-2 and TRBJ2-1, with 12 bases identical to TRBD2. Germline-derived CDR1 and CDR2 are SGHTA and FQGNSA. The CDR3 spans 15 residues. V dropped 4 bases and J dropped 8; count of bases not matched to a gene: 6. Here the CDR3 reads CASSYRLAGVDEQFF. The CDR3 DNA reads TGTGCCAGCAGCTATAGACTAGCGGGAGTCGATGAGCAGTTCTTC. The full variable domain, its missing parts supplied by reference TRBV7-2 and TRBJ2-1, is GAGVSQSPSNKVTEKGKDVELRCDPISGHTALYWYRQSLGQGLEFLIYFQGNSAPDKSGLPSDRFSAERTGGSVSTLTIQRTQQEDSAVYLCASSYRLAGVDEQFFGPGTRLTVL.

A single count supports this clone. In DNA form, the CDR3 reads TGCGCCAGCAGCCAAGTTACACTCCGGATCGGGAGGGGTAATTTCAATGAGCAGTTCTTC. This translates into CASSQVTLRIGRGNFNEQFF. This chain connects TRBV4-1 to TRBJ2-1; 8 bases are a match to TRBD2. The CDR3 loop spans 20 amino acids. Germline V gives CDR1 MGHRA, CDR2 YSYEKL. With 1 base clipped from V and 6 bases from J, the junction kept 20 bases outside the gene matches.